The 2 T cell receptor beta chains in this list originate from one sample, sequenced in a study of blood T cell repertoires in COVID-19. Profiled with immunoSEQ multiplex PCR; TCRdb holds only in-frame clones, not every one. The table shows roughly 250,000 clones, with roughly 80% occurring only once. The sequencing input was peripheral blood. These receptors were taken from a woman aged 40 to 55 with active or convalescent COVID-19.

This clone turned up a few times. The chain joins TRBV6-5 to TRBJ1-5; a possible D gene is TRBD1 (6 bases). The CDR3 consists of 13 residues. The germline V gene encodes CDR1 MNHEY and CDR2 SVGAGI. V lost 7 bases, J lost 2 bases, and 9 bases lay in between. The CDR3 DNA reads TGTGCCAGCATAGGGGGTGGCAATCAGCCCCAGCATTTT. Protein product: CASIGGGNQPQHF.

This CDR3 is CASSSRGAGGESPLHF. Written as DNA, the CDR3 is TGTGCCAGCAGTTCCCGAGGGGCAGGGGGCGAGTCACCCCTCCACTTT. V and J are TRBV2 and TRBJ1-6, with 8 bases lining up with TRBD1. This CDR3 has 16 amino acids. Germline values: CDR1 SNHLY, CDR2 FYNNEI. The V gene end was trimmed by 5 bases and the J gene end by 10 bases; junction bases not matched to a gene: 13.